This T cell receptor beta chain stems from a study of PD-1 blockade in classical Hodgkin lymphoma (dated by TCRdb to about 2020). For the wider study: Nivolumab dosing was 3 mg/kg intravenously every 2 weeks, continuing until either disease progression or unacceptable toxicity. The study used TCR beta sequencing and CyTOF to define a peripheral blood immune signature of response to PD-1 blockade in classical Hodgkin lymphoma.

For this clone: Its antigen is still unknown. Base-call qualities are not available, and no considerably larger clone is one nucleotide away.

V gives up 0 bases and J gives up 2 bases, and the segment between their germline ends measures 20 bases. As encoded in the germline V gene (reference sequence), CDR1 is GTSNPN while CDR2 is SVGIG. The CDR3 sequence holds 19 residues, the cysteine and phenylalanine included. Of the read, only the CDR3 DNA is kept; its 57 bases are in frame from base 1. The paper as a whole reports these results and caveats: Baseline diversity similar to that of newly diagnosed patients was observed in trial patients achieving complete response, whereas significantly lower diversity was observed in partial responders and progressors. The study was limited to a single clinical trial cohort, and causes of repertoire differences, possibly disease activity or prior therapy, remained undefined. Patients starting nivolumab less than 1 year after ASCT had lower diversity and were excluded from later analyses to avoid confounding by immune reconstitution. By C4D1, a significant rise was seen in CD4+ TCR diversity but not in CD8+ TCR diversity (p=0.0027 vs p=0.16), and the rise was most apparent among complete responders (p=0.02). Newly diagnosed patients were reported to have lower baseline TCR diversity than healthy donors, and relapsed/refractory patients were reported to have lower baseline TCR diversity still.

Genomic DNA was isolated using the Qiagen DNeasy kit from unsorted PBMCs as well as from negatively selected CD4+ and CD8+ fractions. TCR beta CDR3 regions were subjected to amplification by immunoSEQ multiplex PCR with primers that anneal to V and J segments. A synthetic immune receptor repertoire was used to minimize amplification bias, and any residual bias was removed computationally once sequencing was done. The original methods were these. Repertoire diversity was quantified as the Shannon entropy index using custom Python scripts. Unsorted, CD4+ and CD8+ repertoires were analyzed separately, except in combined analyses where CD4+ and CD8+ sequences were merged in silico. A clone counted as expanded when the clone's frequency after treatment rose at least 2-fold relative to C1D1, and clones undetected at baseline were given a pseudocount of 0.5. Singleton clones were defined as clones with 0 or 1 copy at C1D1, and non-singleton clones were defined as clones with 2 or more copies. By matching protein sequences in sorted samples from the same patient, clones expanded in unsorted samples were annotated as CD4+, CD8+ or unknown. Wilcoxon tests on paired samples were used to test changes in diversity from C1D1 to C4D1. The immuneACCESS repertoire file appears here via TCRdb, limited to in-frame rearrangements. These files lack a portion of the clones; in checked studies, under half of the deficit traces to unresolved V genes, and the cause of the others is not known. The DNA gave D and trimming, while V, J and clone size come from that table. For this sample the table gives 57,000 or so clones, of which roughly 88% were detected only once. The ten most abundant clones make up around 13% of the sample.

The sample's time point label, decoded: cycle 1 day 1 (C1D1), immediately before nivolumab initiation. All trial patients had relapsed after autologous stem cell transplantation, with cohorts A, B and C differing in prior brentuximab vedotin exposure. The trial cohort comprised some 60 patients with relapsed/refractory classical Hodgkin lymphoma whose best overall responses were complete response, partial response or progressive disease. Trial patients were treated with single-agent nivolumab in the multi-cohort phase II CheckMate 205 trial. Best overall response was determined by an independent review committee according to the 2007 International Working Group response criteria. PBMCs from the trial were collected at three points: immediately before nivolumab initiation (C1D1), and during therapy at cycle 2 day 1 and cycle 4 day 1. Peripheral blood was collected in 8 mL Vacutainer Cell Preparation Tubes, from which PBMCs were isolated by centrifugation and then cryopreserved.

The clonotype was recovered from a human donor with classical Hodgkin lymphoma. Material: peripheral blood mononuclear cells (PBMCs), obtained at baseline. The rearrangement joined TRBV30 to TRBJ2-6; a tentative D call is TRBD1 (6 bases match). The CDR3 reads CAWSVPHTGSLAGANVLTF. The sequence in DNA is TGTGCCTGGAGTGTACCCCATACAGGGTCTTTAGCTGGGGCCAACGTCCTGACTTTC. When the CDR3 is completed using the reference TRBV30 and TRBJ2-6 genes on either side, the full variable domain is SQTIHQWPATLVQPVGSPLSLECTVEGTSNPNLYWYRQAAGRGLQLLFYSVGIGQISSEVPQNLSASRPQDRQFILSSKKLLLSDSGFYLCAWSVPHTGSLAGANVLTFGAGSRLTVL.